This T cell receptor beta chain was profiled in a study of cytomegalovirus exposure and HLA in healthy donors. Turning to the study itself: When roughly 420 donors were genotyped, 81% of them were found to fall in the Caucasian-associated ancestry cluster.

The PCR ran on 60 Vbeta and 13 Jbeta primers. The data were produced by immunoSEQ multiplex PCR, yet TCRdb's version contains in-frame clones alone and is incomplete. The top ten hold roughly 2.8% of the sample, which has about 65,000 clones, approximately 67% seen once. CDR1 and CDR2 from the germline V gene are LNHDA and SQIVND (reference sequence). The junction had 7 bases not matched to a gene; V was cut back by 6 bases and J by 4 bases. The CDR3 consists of 14 residues. The receptor was isolated from a man aged 25-40 years in good health and CMV-seronegative. The sequenced material came from PBMCs. The V gene is TRBV19, the J gene TRBJ1-2; TRBD1 agrees at 8 bases. The CDR3 region is CASSLDRAIYGYTF. The CDR3 DNA is TGTGCCAGTAGCCTGGACAGGGCTATCTATGGCTACACCTTC.